A single sample is the source of the 24 T cell receptor beta chains below, sequenced in a study of blood T cells in healthy people across ages. Primers used in a second PCR of roughly 6 to 12 cycles were a sample-barcoded 5' primer and a J-beta primer mix. Using its own MiXCR run on the 5' RACE reads, TCRdb lists one record per CDR3 protein. This table holds almost 800,000 distinct CDR3 sequences, 58% found once. Sequencing was performed on blood. The source is a man younger than 45 in good health.

In DNA form, the CDR3 reads TGCAGTAGCACGGGCGGGGACTCTTACGAGCAGTACTTC. Encoded protein: CSSTGGDSYEQYF. This sequence joins TRBV20-1 and TRBJ2-4, with a weak D call TRBD2 (6 bases). The assigned J gene may be wrong: the sequence end matches TRBJ2-7 better. CDR1 DFQATT and CDR2 SNEGSKA come from the germline V gene (reference sequence). The CDR3 runs 13 residues.

The chain uses TRBV11-3 and TRBJ1-2, with a possible D match to TRBD1 (6 bases). Germline V gene sequence: CDR1 SGHNT, CDR2 YENEEA. The CDR3 covers 13 residues. V shed 4 bases and J shed 6 bases, with 12 bases lying between them. Written as DNA, the CDR3 is TGTGCCAGCAGCTCCCTTGAGGGGGATGGCTACACCTTC. Translation: CASSSLEGDGYTF.

This clonotype was seen only once. The gene calls are TRBV4-2 and TRBJ2-7; D is possibly TRBD2 (5 bases). This CDR3 is 13 amino acids long. Germline assignment: CDR1 LGHNA and CDR2 YNFKEQ. Between the trimmed V and J ends, which lost 1 base and 7 bases, there was a span of 11 bases. CDR3 DNA sequence: TGTGCCAGCAGCCAAGGGGAGTTGAGTGAGCAGTACTTC. Protein sequence: CASSQGELSEQYF.

This clonotype was seen a few times. The rearrangement uses TRBV10-3 and TRBJ2-5; D is uncertain. The CDR3 loop spans 15 amino acids. The germline V and J ends were trimmed by 0 bases and 4 bases, with 12 bases remaining between them. Germline V gene lookup returns CDR1 ENHRY and CDR2 SYGVKD. The CDR3 reads CAISESSPKGETQYF. The CDR3 nucleotides read TGTGCCATCAGTGAGTCTAGTCCCAAGGGAGAGACCCAGTACTTC.

The chain recombines TRBV29-1 with TRBJ2-7; D unclear. The CDR3 consists of 11 residues. Looked up from germline, CDR1 is SQVTM and CDR2 is ANQGSEA. V was pared by 4 bases and J by 7 bases, with 11 bases between. The CDR3 loop is CSVGRNNEQYF. Here the CDR3 DNA reads TGCAGCGTTGGACGGAACAATGAGCAGTACTTC.

This clonotype is a singleton in its sample. The V and J genes are TRBV6-1 and TRBJ2-4; TRBD2 is a possible D gene (5 bases). The J call may be in error: the DNA end matches TRBJ2-5 better. This CDR3 has 18 residues. Per the germline V gene, CDR1 is MNHNS and CDR2 is SASEGT. CDR3 amino acids: CASSSLVPGEGVQETQYF. CDR3 nucleotide sequence: TGTGCCAGCAGTAGCCTCGTCCCGGGCGAGGGTGTCCAAGAGACCCAGTACTTC.

The table lists this clonotype with a few counts. The chain couples TRBV12-3 or TRBV12-4 to TRBJ2-5; 15 bases are a match to TRBD2. The J call is uncertain, as TRBJ2-7 better fits the DNA end. The CDR3 has 15 amino acids. CDR3 region: CASSRTSGGGYEQYF. The CDR3, as DNA: TGTGCCAGCAGTCGGACTAGCGGGGGGGGATACGAGCAGTACTTC.

This chain links TRBV15 with TRBJ2-7; 13 bases agree with TRBD2. Looked up from germline, CDR1 is LNHNV and CDR2 is YYDKDF (reference sequence). Trimming removed 5 bases from V and 5 bases from J; junction bases left unmatched: 9. This CDR3 region has 16 residues. The CDR3 bases are TGTGCCACCAGCGGAGGACCGGGACTAGCGGGAAACGAGCAGTACTTC. It yields the protein CATSGGPGLAGNEQYF.

The chain combines TRBV28 with TRBJ2-7; 10 bases are a match to TRBD2. The CDR3 is 16 amino acids. Germline lookup yields CDR1 MDHEN and CDR2 SYDVKM. The J segment lost 3 bases and the V segment lost 6 bases, leaving 11 bases of the junction unmatched. As DNA, the CDR3 is TGTGCCAGCAGATCCCCTGGGACTAGCGTTTTCTACGAGCAGTACTTC. Translated, it gives CASRSPGTSVFYEQYF. Full variable domain (remainder filled in from reference TRBV28 and TRBJ2-7): DVKVTQSSRYLVKRTGEKVFLECVQDMDHENMFWYRQDPGLGLRLIYFSYDVKMKEKGDIPEGYSVSREKKERFSLILESASTNQTSMYLCASRSPGTSVFYEQYFGPGTRLTVT.

The CDR3 DNA reads as TGTGCCAGCTCAAGGTCGACAGTGCGAGAAAAACTGTTTTTT. Translating gives CASSRSTVREKLFF. The chain recombines TRBV18 with TRBJ1-4, with D perhaps matching TRBD1 (5 bases). Trimming took off 5 bases at V and 8 bases at J, with 15 bases between the two ends. There are 14 residues in the CDR3. The germline V gene encodes CDR1 KGHSH and CDR2 LQKENI.

The genes are TRBV20-1 and TRBJ2-7, with unresolved D. Germline-derived CDR1 and CDR2 are DFQATT and SNEGSKA (reference sequence). V lost 6 bases and J 3 bases, leaving 18 bases between the germline ends. The CDR3 totals 14 residues. The CDR3, as DNA: TGCAGTGCGAGTTATCCCGGACGGAGCTACGAGCAGTACTTC. This codes for CSASYPGRSYEQYF.

This clonotype occurred a few times. The chain links TRBV29-1 to TRBJ2-7; 10 bases map to TRBD1. Trimming removed 4 bases from V and 4 bases from J; junction bases left unmatched: 7. The CDR3 extends over 14 amino acids. Germline V gene lookup returns CDR1 SQVTM and CDR2 ANQGSEA. CDR3: CSVVTGGARYEQYF. CDR3 nucleotide sequence: TGCAGCGTTGTGACAGGGGGCGCGAGGTACGAGCAGTACTTC.

J is TRBJ1-1 and V is TRBV6-5, with D possibly TRBD1 on 5 matching bases. From germline, CDR1 is MNHEY and CDR2 SVGAGI. The CDR3 has 17 amino acids. The V gene lost 0 bases and the J gene lost 5 bases, with 19 bases spanning the gap. The CDR3 sequence is CASSYSGQRGAGTEAFF. CDR3 DNA sequence: TGTGCCAGCAGTTACTCGGGGCAAAGGGGCGCCGGTACTGAAGCTTTCTTT.

On this clonotype itself: The junction departs from the called germline gene at one end, perhaps through a read error. This rearrangement joins TRBV7-2 to TRBJ2-6; perhaps D is TRBD1 or TRBD2 (5 bases each). The V gene's germline CDR1 is SGHTA and CDR2 FQGNSA. The CDR3 extends over 18 amino acids. CDR3 protein: CASSLGRDRYSGANVLTF. The CDR3 coding sequence is TGTGCCAGTAGCTTAGGACGGGACCGGTACTCTGGGGCCAACGTCCTGACTTTC.

This clonotype appeared a few times. V and J are TRBV12-3 or TRBV12-4 and TRBJ1-2; tentatively, D is TRBD1 (5 bases). The V end was cut by 3 bases, the J end by 4 bases, with 15 bases between. The CDR3 length is 15 residues. The CDR3 nucleotides are TGTGCCAGCAGTTTTGCCGGACACCCTCCCTATGGCTACACCTTC. Amino acid sequence: CASSFAGHPPYGYTF.

This clonotype was recorded only once. The rearrangement links TRBV21-1 to TRBJ2-3; the table gives TRBD2 as D, unverified against the DNA. TRBV21-1 is a listed pseudogene. This CDR3 has 17 amino acids. CDR3 sequence: CASGPLAVDVFTDTQYF. CDR3 coding DNA: TGTGCCAGCGGCCCCCTAGCGGTTGATGTTTTCACAGATACGCAGTATTTT.

The gene calls are TRBV9 and TRBJ1-2, with 7 bases that match TRBD1. V dropped 6 bases and J dropped 0; count of bases not matched to a gene: 5. Germline V gene sequence: CDR1 SGDLS, CDR2 YYNGEE. This CDR3 contains 14 residues. Here the CDR3 DNA reads TGTGCCAGCACGACAGGGTCAGCTAACTATGGCTACACCTTC. It yields the protein CASTTGSANYGYTF.

This chain joins TRBV7-3 and TRBJ2-3, with D uncertain. V lost 0 bases, J lost 11 bases, and 12 bases lay in between. The CDR3 is 13 residues long. The germline CDR1 and CDR2 sequences are SGHTA and FQGTGA. The CDR3 coding sequence is TGTGCCAGCAGCTTAACGCCGTACAATGAGCAGTATTTT. It encodes CASSLTPYNEQYF. Combining the CDR3 with reference TRBV7-3 and TRBJ2-3 gives the whole variable domain GAGVSQTPSNKVTEKGKYVELRCDPISGHTALYWYRQSLGQGPEFLIYFQGTGAADDSGLPNDRFFAVRPEGSVSTLKIQRTERGDSAVYLCASSLTPYNEQYFGPGTRLTVL.

The CDR3 region has the DNA TGTGCCAGCAGCTTAAGGGGCGGGGGCCCCGGGACGAAGACCCAGTACTTC. Translated, it gives CASSLRGGGPGTKTQYF. The rearrangement joins TRBV7-2 to TRBJ2-5, with a possible D match to TRBD2 (7 bases). The CDR3 is 17 amino acids. The germline gives CDR1 SGHTA, CDR2 FQGNSA. V was cut by 2 bases and J by 6 bases, with 22 bases left in between. Full variable domain (missing parts from reference TRBV7-2 and TRBJ2-5): GAGVSQSPSNKVTEKGKDVELRCDPISGHTALYWYRQSLGQGLEFLIYFQGNSAPDKSGLPSDRFSAERTGGSVSTLTIQRTQQEDSAVYLCASSLRGGGPGTKTQYFGPGTRLLVL.

Many counts were recorded for this clonotype. Being one base from a much bigger clone, this may be a read error. The CDR3 reads CASSWDNNYGYTF. The DNA for the CDR3 is TGTGCCAGCAGCTGGGACAATAACTATGGCTACACCTTC. J is TRBJ1-2 and V is TRBV7-2; D might be TRBD1 (6 bases). CDR3 size: 13 residues. Trimming cost V 4 bases and J 1 base, with 7 bases left between them. The V gene's germline CDR1 is SGHTA and CDR2 FQGNSA.

Regarding this clonotype: At one of its ends the junction is not consistent with the germline gene, which may arise from a read error. The chain employs TRBV29-1 and TRBJ2-7, with TRBD2 matching 10 bases. Germline V gene data show CDR1 as SQVTM and CDR2 as ANQGSEA. CDR3 size: 17 residues. The CDR3 DNA sequence: TGCAGCGTGGAAGGGACTAGCGAGGCTGGGAGCTCCTACGAGCAGTACTTC. Translation gives CSVEGTSEAGSSYEQYF.

This clonotype was seen only a few times. The CDR3 region has the DNA TGCAGTGCTAGTGTCGGGGACAGCGGGACCCAGTACTTC. This sequence encodes CSASVGDSGTQYF. The V gene is TRBV20-1, the J gene TRBJ2-5; 7 positions match TRBD1. CDR1 and CDR2 from the germline V gene are DFQATT and SNEGSKA (reference sequence). V lost 3 bases to trimming and J lost 7 bases; unmatched junction nucleotides: 8. CDR3 length: 13 residues.

V is TRBV6-1 and J is TRBJ2-7, with 14 positions matching TRBD2. The CDR3 extends over 11 amino acids. CDR1 is MNHNS and CDR2 is SASEGT in the germline V gene. The DNA of the CDR3 is TGTACAACCGGGACTAGCGGGAGACGGTACTTC. It encodes CTTGTSGRRYF.

This chain joins TRBV2 and TRBJ2-5; unclear D gene. This CDR3 is 11 amino acids long. Germline-derived CDR1 and CDR2 are SNHLY and FYNNEI. V lost 7 bases and J 5 bases, leaving 8 bases between the germline ends. CDR3 amino acids: CASIGTETQYF. The CDR3 DNA reads as TGTGCCAGCATCGGAACTGAGACCCAGTACTTC.